This T cell receptor (beta chain) was sequenced for a study of regulatory T cells in long-lasting Graves disease. Background on the study: Over 5 years of antithyroid drugs plus positive TSH receptor antibodies defined persistent Graves' disease.

This CDR3 comprises 13 residues. CDR1 is DFQATT, CDR2 SNEGSKA, per germline (reference sequence). V shed 5 bases, J shed 2 bases, and the junction held 5 bases outside the gene matches. In its sample, this clonotype was seen many times. The antigen remains unidentified. Libraries of TCR beta came from iRepertoire HTBI primers plus Arm-PCR of CDR3 regions. TCRdb fed the multiplex PCR reads into MiXCR, producing one record per CDR3 protein. Here the sample spans 300,000 to 400,000 distinct CDR3 sequences, less than 20% being singletons. Findings and caveats of the study: Tissue studied was limited to peripheral blood, excluding thyroid tissue. Authors noted too few samples as a limitation. Comparison showed that persistent patients shared more public clonotypes (fewer than 3,000) than new patients (about 970).

Noted time point: persistent/refractory GD, antithyroid drugs over 5 years with positive TRAb. Preparation of the TCR library used RNA extracted from PBMCs. The input for sequencing was peripheral blood mononuclear cells (PBMCs), taken when the disease was refractory, from a patient treated with antithyroid drugs. The receptor's source is a female donor with Graves disease. The J gene is TRBJ2-7, the V gene TRBV20-1, with 8 bases lining up with TRBD1. In DNA form, the CDR3 reads TGCAGTGCTCGGGACAGGTCCACCTACGAGCAGTACTTC. Translating it yields CSARDRSTYEQYF.